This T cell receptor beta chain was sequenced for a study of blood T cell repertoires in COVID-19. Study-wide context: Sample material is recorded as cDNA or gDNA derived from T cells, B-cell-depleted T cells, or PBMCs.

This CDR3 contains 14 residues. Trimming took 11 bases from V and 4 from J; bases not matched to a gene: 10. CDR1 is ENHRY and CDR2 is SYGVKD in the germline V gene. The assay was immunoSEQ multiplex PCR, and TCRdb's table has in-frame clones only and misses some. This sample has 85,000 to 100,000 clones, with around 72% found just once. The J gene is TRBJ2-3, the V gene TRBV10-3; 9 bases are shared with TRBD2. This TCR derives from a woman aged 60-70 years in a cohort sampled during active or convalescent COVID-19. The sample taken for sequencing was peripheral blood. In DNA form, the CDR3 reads TGTGCCTGCCGAACCGGGACTAGCTCAGATACGCAGTATTTT. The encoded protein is CACRTGTSSDTQYF.